This T cell receptor (beta chain) was identified in a study of human T cells and chemical hapten exposure. Across the whole study: Sensitization employed 2% DPC on about 2 cm by about 2 cm of upper inner arm skin. Patients received weekly diphenylcyclopropenone doses to the scalp throughout the roughly 24-week study.

Study conclusions and caveats: PT1 expanded TCR numbers tracked positively with patch test score.

During construction of the library, unique molecular identifiers were attached to individual cDNA molecules for quantitative, reproducible TCR counting. One entry per CDR3 protein, called by TCRdb with MiXCR from the RACE reads. Among 30,000 or so distinct CDR3 sequences, about 5% were seen once, and the ten largest hold around 5.7%. Documented time point: patch test 3, about 24 weeks after DPC sensitization. Treatment: therapeutic diphenylcyclopropenone sensitization with weekly scalp DPC. The germline V gene has CDR1 SGHNT and CDR2 YENEEA. The V gene lost 5 bases and the J gene lost 3 bases, with 24 bases spanning the gap. The CDR3 extends over 18 amino acids. At least ten counts were recorded for this clonotype. Its antigen is unknown.

The material sequenced was whole blood, taken in connection with sensitization to the hapten diphenylcyclopropenone (DPC). This TCR was sampled from a man aged 30-40 years with alopecia areata. Some clones in this sample may be carry-over from other donors' samples. The J gene is TRBJ2-3, the V gene TRBV11-3; D is unresolved. CDR3 sequence: CASSLPHTSIVGTDTQYF. As DNA, the CDR3 is TGTGCCAGCAGCCTCCCCCATACCTCGATCGTGGGGACAGATACGCAGTATTTT.